This T cell receptor beta chain was recorded in a study of T cell changes during pregnancy in multiple sclerosis. The junction had 10 bases not matched to a gene; V was cut back by 2 bases and J by 8 bases. The CDR3 is 15 amino acids. The germline CDR1 and CDR2 sequences are SGHNT and YYREEE (reference sequence). Using immunoSEQ multiplex PCR, the repertoire was profiled, and TCRdb retains in-frame clones only, with some absent. The sample consists of some 57,000 clones, over 80% of them appearing once. Here the sequenced sample was CD4+ T cells from peripheral blood mononuclear cells, taken in the first trimester of pregnancy. The clonotype originates from a female donor with multiple sclerosis, enrolled in a pregnancy study. This chain joins TRBV5-4 and TRBJ2-1, with 7 positions matching TRBD2. The CDR3: CASSLPGLLAYEQFF. The CDR3 DNA is TGTGCCAGCAGCTTACCGGGACTATTAGCATATGAGCAGTTCTTC.